The clone carrying this T cell receptor beta chain has just a few counts. Antigen unknown. Blood samples were obtained at baseline, cycle 4 day 1, and cycle 7 day 1. The data derive from a study of OX40 agonist ivuxolimab in advanced cancers. About the research overall: Every 2 weeks, patients got intravenous ivuxolimab at one of six dose levels (0.01-10 mg/kg). Partial responses were achieved by three patients, of whom one had hepatocellular carcinoma and two had cutaneous melanoma. Regarding the study as a whole: Which antigen the expanded peripheral T cells recognized is unknown.

The method was immunoSEQ multiplex PCR; TCRdb's version includes in-frame clones alone and lacks a portion of them. The profile shows about 63,000 clones, 91% of them singletons. Per the germline V gene, CDR1 is LNHDA and CDR2 is SQIVND (reference sequence). The CDR3 runs to 14 residues. The V end lost 5 bases, the J end lost 0 bases, and 8 bases lay between the germline ends. Sequences were derived from CD4+ or CD8+ T cells sorted from blood, sampled in a trial of the OX40 agonist ivuxolimab. This chain connects TRBV19 to TRBJ2-1; D is perhaps TRBD1 (5 bases). The sequence was obtained from an adult with an advanced solid tumor such as melanoma, head and neck, liver or kidney cancer. The CDR3 DNA follows: TGTGCCAGTAGTTGGGGCAGCTCCTACAATGAGCAGTTCTTC. As protein: CASSWGSSYNEQFF. The whole variable domain, filled in from reference TRBV19 and TRBJ2-1, reads DGGITQSPKYLFRKEGQNVTLSCEQNLNHDAMYWYRQDPGQGLRLIYYSQIVNDFQKGDIAEGYSVSREKKESFPLTVTSAQKNPTAFYLCASSWGSSYNEQFFGPGTRLTVL.